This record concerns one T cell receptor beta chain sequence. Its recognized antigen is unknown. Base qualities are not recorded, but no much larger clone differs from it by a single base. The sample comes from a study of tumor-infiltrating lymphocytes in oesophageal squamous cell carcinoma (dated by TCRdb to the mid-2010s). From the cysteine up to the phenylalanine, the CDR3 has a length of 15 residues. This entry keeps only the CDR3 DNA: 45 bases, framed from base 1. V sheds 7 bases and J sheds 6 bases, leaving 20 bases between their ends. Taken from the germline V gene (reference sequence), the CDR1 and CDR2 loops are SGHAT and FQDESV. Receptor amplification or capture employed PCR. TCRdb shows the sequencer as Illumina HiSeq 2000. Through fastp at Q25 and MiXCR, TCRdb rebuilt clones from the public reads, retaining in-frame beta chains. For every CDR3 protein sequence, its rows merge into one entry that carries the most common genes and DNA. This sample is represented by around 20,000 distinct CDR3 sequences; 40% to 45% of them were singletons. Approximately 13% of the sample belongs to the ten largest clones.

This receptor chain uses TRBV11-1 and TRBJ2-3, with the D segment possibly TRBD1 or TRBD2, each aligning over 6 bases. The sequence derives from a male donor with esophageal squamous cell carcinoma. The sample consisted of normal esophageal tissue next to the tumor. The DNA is TGTGCCAGCACCCTCCTGTGGGGGGCTGGGGATACGCAGTATTTT. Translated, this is CASTLLWGAGDTQYF.